This T cell receptor beta chain was documented in a study of early T cells in non-severe SARS-CoV-2 infection. Study in general: The sequenced material was bulk RNA from unsorted whole blood, and its chains were unpaired. Notes on the study in general: Comparison of clonotypes with VDJdb favored anti-spike CD8 responses while missing private and CD4 specificities.

Unique molecular identifiers (one per individual cDNA molecule) were attached. TCRdb re-called the 5' RACE reads with MiXCR, one entry per CDR3 protein. The sample lists approximately 35,000 distinct CDR3 sequences; around 7% were seen once. This clonotype was observed at least ten times. Its specificity is unknown. The germline CDR1 and CDR2 sequences are SGHRS and YFSETQ. J lost 3 bases, V lost 5 bases, and 7 bases had no gene match. CDR3 length equals 15 residues. This TCR was sampled from an adult who was a healthcare worker with PCR-confirmed SARS-CoV-2 infection or an uninfected control (not recorded which). The rearrangement links TRBV5-1 to TRBJ2-3; 9 bases align to TRBD2. The sequenced sample was whole blood. CDR3 in DNA: TGCGCCAGCAGAACACTAGCGGGTAAAACAGATACGCAGTATTTT. Its protein product is CASRTLAGKTDTQYF. Looking up the rest from reference TRBV5-1 and TRBJ2-3 gives the full variable domain: KAGVTQTPRYLIKTRGQQVTLSCSPISGHRSVSWYQQTPGQGLQFLFEYFSETQRNKGNFPGRFSGRQFSNSRSEMNVSTLELGDSALYLCASRTLAGKTDTQYFGPGTRLTVL.